This record concerns one TCR beta chain sequence. Antigen unknown. Patients all relapsed after autologous stem cell transplantation, and there was variation in brentuximab vedotin exposure. The V and J ends lost 5 bases and 3 bases respectively, with 19 bases between them. The CDR3 loop spans 16 amino acids. CDR1 LNHDA and CDR2 SQIVND come from the germline V gene (reference sequence). This entry belongs to a study of PD-1 blockade in classical Hodgkin lymphoma. Measured with immunoSEQ multiplex PCR; TCRdb has only the in-frame clones, and not every one. The sample records roughly 62,000 clones, about 91% being singletons. Whole-study results and caveats: Newly diagnosed patients were reported to start with lower TCR diversity than healthy donors.

The source material was peripheral blood mononuclear cells (PBMCs), sampled at baseline. The chain recombines TRBV19 with TRBJ1-1; D unclear. This clonotype was obtained from a human donor with classical Hodgkin lymphoma. This chain's CDR3 is CASSSPSLWADTEAFF. CDR3 nucleotides: TGTGCCAGTAGTTCCCCGTCTTTGTGGGCGGACACTGAAGCTTTCTTT.